The next 6 T cell receptor beta chains were all read from a single sample in a study of cytomegalovirus exposure and HLA in healthy donors. A multiplex PCR was run with 60 Vbeta primers and 13 Jbeta primers. Generated by immunoSEQ multiplex PCR, the TCRdb table keeps only in-frame clones and is missing some. The table shows 110,000 to 150,000 clones, with roughly 77% occurring only once. Sequenced material: PBMCs. The source is a woman aged 25 to 39 in good health and CMV-seronegative.

This chain links TRBV5-1 with TRBJ2-3; the match to TRBD1 covers 7 bases. This CDR3 comprises 13 residues. Trimming took 3 bases from V and 5 from J; bases not matched to a gene: 3. The germline CDR1 and CDR2 sequences are SGHRS and YFSETQ. CDR3 sequence: CASSSQGEDTQYF. The DNA of the CDR3 is TGCGCCAGCAGCTCGCAGGGGGAAGATACGCAGTATTTT.

CDR3 in DNA: TGTGCCAGCAGTGAAGCCCTGGGACTTCAAGAGACCCAGTACTTC. As protein: CASSEALGLQETQYF. The chain uses TRBV6-1 and TRBJ2-5; tentative D call: TRBD2 (6 bases). V was cut by 0 bases and J by 2 bases, with 10 bases left in between. CDR1 is MNHNS, CDR2 SASEGT, per germline. The CDR3 length is 15 residues.

This clone turned up a few times. Written as DNA, the CDR3 is TGCGCCAGCAGTGATCGGGATTACAATGAGCAGTTCTTC. As protein: CASSDRDYNEQFF. The rearrangement joins TRBV10-2 to TRBJ2-1; a possible D gene is TRBD2 (5 bases). Germline V gives CDR1 WSHSY, CDR2 SAAADI. The germline V and J ends were trimmed by 3 bases and 4 bases, with 7 bases remaining between them. The CDR3 is 13 amino acids.

The chain uses TRBV18 and TRBJ2-7, with D tentatively TRBD2 (6 bases). Germline-derived CDR1 and CDR2 are KGHSH and LQKENI. V gave up 2 bases and J gave up 3 bases, with 11 bases separating them. This CDR3 has 14 residues. The CDR3: CASSPVRTNYEQYV. For the CDR3, the DNA is TGTGCCAGCTCACCAGTCCGGACTAACTACGAGCAGTACGTC.

This chain uses TRBV5-1 with TRBJ1-4; 8 bases are a match to TRBD1. CDR1 and CDR2 (germline): SGHRS, YFSETQ. The trim removed 3 bases at V and 6 bases at J, leaving 4 bases unmatched. The CDR3 extends over 14 amino acids. CDR3 region: CASSSRGQDEKLFF. CDR3 nucleotides: TGCGCCAGCAGCTCCAGGGGGCAAGATGAAAAACTGTTTTTT.

CDR3 nucleotide sequence: TGCGCCAGCAGCCCTGGACTAGCGGGAACGATAGACCAAGAGACCCAGTACTTC. Protein: CASSPGLAGTIDQETQYF. The chain employs TRBV5-1 and TRBJ2-5; TRBD2 agrees at 12 bases. The CDR3 covers 18 residues. The germline V gene encodes CDR1 SGHRS and CDR2 YFSETQ. Trimming took 4 bases from V and 0 from J; bases not matched to a gene: 10. Supplemented by reference TRBV5-1 and TRBJ2-5, the full variable domain reads KAGVTQTPRYLIKTRGQQVTLSCSPISGHRSVSWYQQTPGQGLQFLFEYFSETQRNKGNFPGRFSGRQFSNSRSEMNVSTLELGDSALYLCASSPGLAGTIDQETQYFGPGTRLLVL.